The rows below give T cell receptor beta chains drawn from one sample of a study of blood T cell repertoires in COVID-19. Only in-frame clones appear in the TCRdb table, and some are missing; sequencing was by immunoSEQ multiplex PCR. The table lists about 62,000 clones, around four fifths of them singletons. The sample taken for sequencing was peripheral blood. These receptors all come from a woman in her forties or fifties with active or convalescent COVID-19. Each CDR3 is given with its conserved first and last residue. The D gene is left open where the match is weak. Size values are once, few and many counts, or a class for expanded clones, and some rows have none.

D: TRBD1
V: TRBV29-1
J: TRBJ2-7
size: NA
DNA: TGCAGCGTGCGAGGGACAGGGAGCTACGAGCAGTACTTC
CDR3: CSVRGTGSYEQYF

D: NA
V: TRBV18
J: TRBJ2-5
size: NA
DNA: TGTGCCAGCTCCCCCAATTTTGAGACCCAGTACTTC
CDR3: CASSPNFETQYF

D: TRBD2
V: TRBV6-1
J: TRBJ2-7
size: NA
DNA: TGTGCCAGCCTTAATGGACTAGCGGGATCATACGAGCAGTACTTC
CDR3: CASLNGLAGSYEQYF

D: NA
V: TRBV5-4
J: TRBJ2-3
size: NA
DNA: TGTGCCAGCAGCGTGAAGCGGGCCACAGATACGCAGTATTTT
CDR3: CASSVKRATDTQYF

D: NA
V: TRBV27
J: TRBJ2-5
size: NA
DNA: TGTGCCAGCAATCCTTCTTATTACAGGGTGGGGGAGACCCAGTACTTC
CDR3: CASNPSYYRVGETQYF

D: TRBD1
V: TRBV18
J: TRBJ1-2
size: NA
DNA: TGTGCCAGCTCACCACTCAGAGTCGAGACAGGGAATGGCTACACCTTC
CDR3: CASSPLRVETGNGYTF

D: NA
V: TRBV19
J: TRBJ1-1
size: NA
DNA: TGTGCCAGTATTGCAGTTTTCGCCACAGAAGCTTTCTTT
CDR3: CASIAVFATEAFF

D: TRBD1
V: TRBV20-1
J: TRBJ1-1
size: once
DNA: TGCAGTGCTACTGAACAGGGGGCGGTCACTGAAGCTTTCTTT
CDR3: CSATEQGAVTEAFF

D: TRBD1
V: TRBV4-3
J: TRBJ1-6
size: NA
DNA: TGCGCCAGCAGCCAAGATGGGACAGGGACCAATTCACCCCTCCACTTT
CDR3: CASSQDGTGTNSPLHF

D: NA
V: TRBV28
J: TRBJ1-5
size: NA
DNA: TGTGCCAGCAGCTCTCCCGGGGGGTTTAGCAATCAGCCCCAGCATTTT
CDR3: CASSSPGGFSNQPQHF

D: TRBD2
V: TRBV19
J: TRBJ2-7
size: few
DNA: TGTGCCAGTAGTGTACGTCCAGCGGGAGACTACGAGCAGTACTTC
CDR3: CASSVRPAGDYEQYF

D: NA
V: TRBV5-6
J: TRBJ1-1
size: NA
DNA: TGTGCCAGCAGCGTGGGGCCCAGGGACACTGAAGCTTTCTTT
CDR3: CASSVGPRDTEAFF

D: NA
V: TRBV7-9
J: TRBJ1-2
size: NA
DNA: TGTGCCAGCAGCTTAGATCCTTGGGGCGGCTACACCTTC
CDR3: CASSLDPWGGYTF

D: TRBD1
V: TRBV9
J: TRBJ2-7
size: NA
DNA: TGTGCCAGCAGCGCCCCCGGGACAGGCCTTTACGAGCAGTACTTC
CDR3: CASSAPGTGLYEQYF

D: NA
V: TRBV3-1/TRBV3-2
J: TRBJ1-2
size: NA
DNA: TGTGCCAGCAGCCCAGGGAGGAGGGACTATGGCTACACCTTC
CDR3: CASSPGRRDYGYTF

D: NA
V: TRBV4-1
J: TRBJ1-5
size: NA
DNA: TGCGCCAGCAGCCATTCCCGGGATCCAAGGCAGCCCCAGCATTTT
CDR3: CASSHSRDPRQPQHF

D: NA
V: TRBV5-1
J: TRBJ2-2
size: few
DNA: TGCGCCAGCAGAAGTAGCCGGGGTCCCGGGGAGCTGTTTTTT
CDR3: CASRSSRGPGELFF

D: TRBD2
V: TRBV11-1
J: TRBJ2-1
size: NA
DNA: TGTGCCAGCAGCTTGGTGCTAGCGGGAGTGGGCAATGAGCAGTTCTTC
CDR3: CASSLVLAGVGNEQFF

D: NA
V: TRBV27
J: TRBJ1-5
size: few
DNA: TGTGCCAGCAGTGACAGGTTTAGCAATCAGCCCCAGCATTTT
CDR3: CASSDRFSNQPQHF

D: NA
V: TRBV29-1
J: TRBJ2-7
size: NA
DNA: TGCAGCGTTGTGAGTACCTACGAGCAGTACTTC
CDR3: CSVVSTYEQYF

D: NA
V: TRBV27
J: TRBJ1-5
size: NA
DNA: TGTGCCAGCAGTGGCCAGGGTGGCAATCAGCCCCAGCATTTT
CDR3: CASSGQGGNQPQHF

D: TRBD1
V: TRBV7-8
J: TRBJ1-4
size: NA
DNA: TGTGCCAGCAGCTTAGGGGAGACAGGGGTTGGTGAAAAACTGTTTTTT
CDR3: CASSLGETGVGEKLFF

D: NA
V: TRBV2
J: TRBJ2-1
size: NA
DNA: TGTGCCAGCAGTGAACCTCCAGGGACACCGATAAATGGTCAGTTCTTC
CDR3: CASSEPPGTPINGQFF

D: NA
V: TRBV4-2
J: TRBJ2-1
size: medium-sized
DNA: TGTGCCAGCAGCCATTCGGGGATGTTTGGTGAGCAGTTCTTC
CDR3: CASSHSGMFGEQFF

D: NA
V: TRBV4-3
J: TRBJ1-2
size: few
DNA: TGCGCCAGCAGCCACGCCCCCGGGACTAACTATGGCTACACCTTC
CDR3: CASSHAPGTNYGYTF

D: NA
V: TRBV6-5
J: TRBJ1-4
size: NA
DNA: TGTGCCAGCGAGGGGGGGCTTAGTGAAAAACTGTTTTTT
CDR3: CASEGGLSEKLFF

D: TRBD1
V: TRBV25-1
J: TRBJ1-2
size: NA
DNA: TGTGCCAGCAGTTCAGCAGGGGGCAACTATGGCTACACCTTC
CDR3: CASSSAGGNYGYTF

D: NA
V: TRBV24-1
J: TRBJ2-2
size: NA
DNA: TGTGCCACCAGTGATTGGCAGGGCGGGGAGCTGTTTTTT
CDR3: CATSDWQGGELFF

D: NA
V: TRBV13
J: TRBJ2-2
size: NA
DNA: TGTGCCAGCAGCCCAGCGGGTGGACGACTCGGGGAGCTGTTTTTT
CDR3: CASSPAGGRLGELFF

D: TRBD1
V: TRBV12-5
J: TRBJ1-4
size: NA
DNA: TGTGCAGGACAGGATAATGAAAAACTGTTTTTT
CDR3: CAGQDNEKLFF

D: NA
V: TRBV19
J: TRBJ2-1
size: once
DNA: TGTGCCAGTACTTATAAGGGGTACAATGAGCAGTTCTTC
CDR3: CASTYKGYNEQFF

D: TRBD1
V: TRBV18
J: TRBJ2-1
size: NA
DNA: TGTGCCAGCTCACCACCGGGACAGGGATTGAATGAGCAGTTCTTC
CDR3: CASSPPGQGLNEQFF

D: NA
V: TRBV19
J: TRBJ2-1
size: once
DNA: TGTGCCAGTAGTATAGGCGGCGGGACCCATGAGCAGTTCTTC
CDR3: CASSIGGGTHEQFF

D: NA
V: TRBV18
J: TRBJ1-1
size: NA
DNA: TGTGCCAGCTCACCAAGGGGGTTAATGAACACTGAAGCTTTCTTT
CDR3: CASSPRGLMNTEAFF

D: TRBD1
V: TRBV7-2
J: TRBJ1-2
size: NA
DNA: TGTGCCAGCAGCCCAGGACAGGGTCAGTACTACACCTTC
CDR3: CASSPGQGQYYTF

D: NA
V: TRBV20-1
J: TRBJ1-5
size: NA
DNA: TGCAGTGCTAGTGCTGGGGGGGGACCGGAGCCCCAGCATTTT
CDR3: CSASAGGGPEPQHF

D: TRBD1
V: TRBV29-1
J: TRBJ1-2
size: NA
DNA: TGCAGCGTTGATCGGACAGGGGTGGGATATGGCTACACCTTC
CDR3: CSVDRTGVGYGYTF

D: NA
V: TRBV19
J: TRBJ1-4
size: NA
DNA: TGTGCCAGTAGATCCTTTTACAGCGGTGAAAAACTGTTTTTT
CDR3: CASRSFYSGEKLFF

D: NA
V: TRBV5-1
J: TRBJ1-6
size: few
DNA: TGCGCCAGCAGCTTGGGAGGGAGCTCCTATAATTCACCCCTCCACTTT
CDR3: CASSLGGSSYNSPLHF

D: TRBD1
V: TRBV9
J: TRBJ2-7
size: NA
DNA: TGTGCCAGCAGCCCCGGGACAGAAAACTACGAGCAGTACTTC
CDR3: CASSPGTENYEQYF

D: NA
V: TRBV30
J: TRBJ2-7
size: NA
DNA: TGTGCCTGTGGGGGTCCAGGGGTCTACGAGCAGTACTTC
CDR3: CACGGPGVYEQYF

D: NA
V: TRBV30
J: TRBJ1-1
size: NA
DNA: TGTGCCTGGAGTGTACGGGGAAACACTGAAGCTTTCTTT
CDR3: CAWSVRGNTEAFF

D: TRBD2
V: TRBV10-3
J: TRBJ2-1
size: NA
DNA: TGTGCCTCTGAGGGAGGGTTGAATGAGCAGTTCTTC
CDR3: CASEGGLNEQFF